This TCR beta chain was obtained from a study of cytomegalovirus exposure and HLA in healthy donors. As to this clone: Antigen specificity is unknown.

With 60 Vbeta and 13 Jbeta primers, the PCR was carried out. Profiling relied on immunoSEQ multiplex PCR, and the TCRdb table lists in-frame clones only, not all of them. The profile covers roughly 180,000 clones, with around 80% appearing a single time and 1.4% taken by the ten largest. Trimming cost V 6 bases and J 10 bases; bases outside gene matches: 11. From germline, CDR1 is SGHRS and CDR2 YFSETQ. There are 13 residues in the CDR3. Study-level findings and limits: In all likelihood, a cluster of highly shared sequence variants was a sequencing artifact.

The chain links TRBV5-1 to TRBJ1-1; 8 nucleotides align to TRBD1. This TCR came from a woman in her twenties or thirties in good health and CMV-seropositive. The sequencing sample was made of PBMCs. The CDR3 loop reads CASKAGGAFGAFF. The CDR3 nucleotides read TGCGCCAGCAAGGCAGGGGGCGCCTTCGGAGCTTTCTTT.